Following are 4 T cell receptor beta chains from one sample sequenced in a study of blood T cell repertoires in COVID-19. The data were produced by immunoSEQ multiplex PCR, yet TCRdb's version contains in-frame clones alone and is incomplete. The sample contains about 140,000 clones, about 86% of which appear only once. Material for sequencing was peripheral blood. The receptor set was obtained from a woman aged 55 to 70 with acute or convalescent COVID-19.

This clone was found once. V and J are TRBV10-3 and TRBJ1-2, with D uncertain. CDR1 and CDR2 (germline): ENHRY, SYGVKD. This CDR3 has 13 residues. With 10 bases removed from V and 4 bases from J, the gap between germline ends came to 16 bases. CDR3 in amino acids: CANSPGRIYGYTF. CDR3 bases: TGTGCCAACTCCCCGGGGAGGATCTATGGCTACACCTTC.

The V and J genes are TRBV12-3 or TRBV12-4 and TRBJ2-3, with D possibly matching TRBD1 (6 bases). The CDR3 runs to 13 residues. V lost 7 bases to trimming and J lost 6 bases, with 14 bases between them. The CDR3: CASTGQYPDTQYF. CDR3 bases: TGTGCCAGCACAGGACAGTACCCCGATACGCAGTATTTT.

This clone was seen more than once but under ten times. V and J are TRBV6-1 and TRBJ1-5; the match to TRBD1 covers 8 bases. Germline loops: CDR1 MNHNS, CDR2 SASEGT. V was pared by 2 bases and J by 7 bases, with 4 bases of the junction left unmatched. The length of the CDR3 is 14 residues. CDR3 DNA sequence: TGTGCCAGCAGTGAATCAGGGGGCGGGCAGCCCCAGCATTTT. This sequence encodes CASSESGGGQPQHF.

The CDR3 nucleotides read TGTGCCACCAGTGATTTGGGCCGGGATGGGTACGCCGGGGAGCTGTTTTTT. Translated, it gives CATSDLGRDGYAGELFF. The chain joins TRBV24-1 to TRBJ2-2; the D gene is possibly TRBD2 (5 bases). Trimming took off 0 bases at V and 6 bases at J, with 16 bases between the two ends. The CDR3 totals 17 residues. Germline loops: CDR1 KGHDR, CDR2 SFDVKD.